This entry lists 2 T cell receptor beta chains sequenced from one sample in a study of Graves' ophthalmopathy and Graves' hyperthyroidism. Beta-chain TCR CDR3 regions were amplified from RNA transcripts. The library came from an HTBI-primed first-round RT-PCR and a second-round multiplex PCR. TCRdb processed the multiplex PCR reads anew with MiXCR; each CDR3 protein has one entry. The table has more than 550,000 distinct CDR3 sequences, roughly two fifths seen once. The material sequenced was peripheral blood. These receptor sequences come from an adult man with Graves' ophthalmopathy.

This clonotype was seen at least ten times. The genes are TRBV14 and TRBJ2-7; 9 bases line up with TRBD1. Germline V gene data show CDR1 as SGHDN and CDR2 as FVKESK. The CDR3 covers 16 residues. After removal of 5 bases from V and 3 bases from J, the junction contained 11 bases not matched to a gene. CDR3 residues: CASSEFTGTGNYEQYF. The CDR3 DNA reads as TGTGCCAGCAGCGAATTTACCGGGACAGGGAACTACGAGCAGTACTTC. The full variable domain, its missing parts supplied by reference TRBV14 and TRBJ2-7, is EAGVTQFPSHSVIEKGQTVTLRCDPISGHDNLYWYRRVMGKEIKFLLHFVKESKQDESGMPNNRFLAERTGGTYSTLKVQPAELEDSGVYFCASSEFTGTGNYEQYFGPGTRLTVT.

The chain combines TRBV19 with TRBJ1-2, with 7 bases fitting TRBD1. From germline, CDR1 is LNHDA and CDR2 SQIVND (reference sequence). The ends lost 5 bases at V and 5 bases at J; junction bases unmatched: 8. The CDR3 extends over 14 amino acids. The DNA of the CDR3 is TGTGCCAGTAGTTACACAGGGGTCGGGTATGGCTACACCTTC. It is translated as CASSYTGVGYGYTF.